These T cell receptor beta chains were read from a single sample in a study of cytomegalovirus exposure and HLA in healthy donors. Some clones are missing from TCRdb's copy, which holds only in-frame ones; the method was immunoSEQ multiplex PCR. The table has around 140,000 clones, about 84% seen once; the top ten hold approximately 2.5%. Material: PBMCs. The receptors originated from a man aged 50 to 59 in good health and CMV-seronegative. Both conserved end residues are part of each CDR3. A D gene is named only where the DNA matches it firmly. Clone size appears in some rows only: once, few, many, or a class for an expanded clone.

d_gene | abundance | j_gene | v_gene | CDR3aa | CDR3nt
TRBD2 | - | TRBJ2-5 | TRBV2 | CASSETREGGETQYF | TGTGCCAGCAGTGAAACGCGGGAGGGGGGAGAGACCCAGTACTTC
TRBD2 | few | TRBJ2-1 | TRBV18 | CASLKGLAEYNEQFF | TGTGCCAGCTTAAAGGGACTAGCGGAGTACAATGAGCAGTTCTTC
- | - | TRBJ2-6 | TRBV30 | CAWSVSFYSGANVLTF | TGTGCCTGGAGTGTTAGTTTTTACTCTGGGGCCAACGTCCTGACTTTC
TRBD1 | - | TRBJ1-5 | TRBV5-1 | CASSLGTGGNQPQHF | TGCGCCAGCAGCTTGGGGACAGGGGGCAATCAGCCCCAGCATTTT
- | - | TRBJ1-5 | TRBV5-4 | CASSSGTLNQPQHF | TGTGCCAGCAGCTCCGGGACACTCAATCAGCCCCAGCATTTT
- | - | TRBJ1-6 | TRBV28 | CASSLRVRRGSPLHF | TGTGCCAGCAGTTTGAGGGTTAGGAGGGGCTCACCCCTCCACTTT
TRBD2 | - | TRBJ2-1 | TRBV7-8 | CASSLAAGGDYNEQFF | TGTGCCAGCAGCTTAGCCGCGGGGGGGGATTACAATGAGCAGTTCTTC
- | - | TRBJ2-7 | TRBV4-1 | CASSQDPGLGSYEQYF | TGCGCCAGCAGCCAAGACCCAGGGTTGGGCTCCTACGAGCAGTACTTC
TRBD2 | - | TRBJ2-1 | TRBV5-6 | CASSLVLLAGGHEQFF | TGTGCCAGCAGCTTGGTGTTACTAGCGGGAGGCCATGAGCAGTTCTTC
- | - | TRBJ1-5 | TRBV29-1 | CSVLSDTSNQPQHF | TGCAGCGTCCTCAGTGATACTAGCAATCAGCCCCAGCATTTT
- | - | TRBJ1-5 | TRBV11-3 | CASSPGGNQPQHF | TGTGCCAGCAGCCCGGGGGGGAATCAGCCCCAGCATTTT
- | - | TRBJ1-2 | TRBV4-1 | CASSQDETATYGYTF | TGCGCCAGCAGCCAAGACGAGACAGCCACCTATGGCTACACCTTC
- | - | TRBJ2-1 | TRBV7-2 | CASSPRGGGNEQFF | TGTGCCAGCAGCCCCCGAGGGGGGGGCAATGAGCAGTTCTTC
TRBD1 | - | TRBJ2-2 | TRBV5-1 | CASRSGTGGNTGELFF | TGCGCCAGCCGCTCCGGGACAGGGGGCAACACCGGGGAGCTGTTTTTT
TRBD2 | - | TRBJ2-5 | TRBV7-3 | CASSSVAGGGQETQYF | TGTGCCAGCAGCTCTGTAGCGGGGGGGGGACAAGAGACCCAGTACTTC
TRBD1 | - | TRBJ1-5 | TRBV18 | CASSPGQVDQPQHF | TGTGCCAGCTCACCGGGACAGGTGGATCAGCCCCAGCATTTT
TRBD1 | - | TRBJ1-1 | TRBV5-1 | CASSRTGSNTEAFF | TGCGCCAGCAGCCGGACAGGGTCGAACACTGAAGCTTTCTTT
- | - | TRBJ2-1 | TRBV7-9 | CASSLRVDEQFF | TGTGCCAGCAGCTTACGGGTCGATGAGCAGTTCTTC
- | - | TRBJ2-5 | TRBV15 | CATSRGYRTEETQYF | TGTGCCACCAGCAGAGGTTATAGGACTGAAGAGACCCAGTACTTC
TRBD1 | - | TRBJ1-2 | TRBV27 | CASSPRTGLYGYTF | TGTGCCAGCAGTCCCAGGACAGGCCTCTATGGCTACACCTTC
- | - | TRBJ2-1 | TRBV30 | CAWSVLSRRGNEQFF | TGTGCCTGGAGTGTACTGTCCCGCCGCGGGAATGAGCAGTTCTTC
- | - | TRBJ1-5 | TRBV7-9 | CASSLNTGSHQPQHF | TGTGCCAGCAGCTTAAACACCGGGTCACATCAGCCCCAGCATTTT
TRBD2 | - | TRBJ2-1 | TRBV11-3 | CASSTLAGGPPFF | TGTGCCAGCAGCACCCTCGCGGGGGGCCCGCCGTTCTTC
TRBD1 | - | TRBJ2-7 | TRBV5-4 | CASSPGQGALYEQYF | TGTGCCAGCAGCCCGGGACAGGGGGCGTTGTACGAGCAGTACTTC
TRBD2 | few | TRBJ2-2 | TRBV7-2 | CASSYLGGGDTGELFF | TGTGCCAGCAGCTACTTGGGCGGGGGAGACACCGGGGAGCTGTTTTTT
TRBD1 | - | TRBJ2-2 | TRBV28 | CASSFDRGLGTGELFF | TGTGCCAGCAGTTTCGACAGGGGGCTTGGCACCGGGGAGCTGTTTTTT
- | - | TRBJ2-7 | TRBV28 | CASSPLGGIEAYF | TGTGCCAGCAGTCCATTAGGTGGCATTGAGGCGTACTTC
- | few | TRBJ2-7 | TRBV30 | CAWSRSAGRYGEQYF | TGTGCCTGGAGTCGAAGTGCAGGGAGGTATGGCGAGCAGTACTTC
- | once | TRBJ1-1 | TRBV11-3 | CASSLEAVNTEAFF | TGTGCCAGCAGCTTAGAGGCCGTGAACACTGAAGCTTTCTTT